This T cell receptor beta chain was observed in a study of regulatory T cells in long-lasting Graves disease. Study-wide points: Persistent disease showed a preference for TRBV28, TRBJ1-2 and TRBJ2-5. New patients shared 800 to 1,000 public clonotypes, and persistent patients shared more, with around 2,600.

This CDR3 is 15 amino acids long. Trimming removed 2 bases from V and 3 bases from J; junction bases left unmatched: 7. CDR1 and CDR2 from the germline V gene are SEHNR and FQNEAQ (reference sequence). The TCR beta library used iRepertoire HTBI primers with Arm-PCR amplification of CDR3. In TCRdb, the multiplex PCR reads were re-called with MiXCR into one record per CDR3 protein. The sample holds hundreds of thousands of distinct CDR3 sequences; around 16% are singletons and the top ten take around 12%. The table lists this clonotype with a few counts. The antigen remains undetermined. Time point indicated: newly diagnosed GD, antithyroid drugs for less than 3 months. Construction of the TCR library relied on RNA isolated from PBMCs. These data are also associated with another study on T cells in Graves' hyperthyroidism and ophthalmopathy.

The chain couples TRBV7-9 to TRBJ2-7; the match to TRBD2 covers 7 bases. This TCR came from a man younger than 35 with Graves disease. This sample comprised peripheral blood mononuclear cells (PBMCs), obtained at new diagnosis, from a patient treated with antithyroid drugs. The CDR3 DNA is TGTGCCAGCAGCTTATTGGGGGAGGGCCTCTACGAGCAGTACTTC. It translates to CASSLLGEGLYEQYF. The full variable domain, with the rest looked up from reference TRBV7-9 and TRBJ2-7, is DTGVSQNPRHKITKRGQNVTFRCDPISEHNRLYWYRQTLGQGPEFLTYFQNEAQLEKSRLLSDRFSAERPKGSFSTLEIQRTEQGDSAMYLCASSLLGEGLYEQYFGPGTRLTVT.